Detailed here is one TCR beta chain. Its antigen remains unknown. The length of the CDR3 is 15 residues. CDR1 and CDR2 (germline): MNHEY, SMNVEV (reference sequence). This record comes from a study of T cells expressing NK-cell markers. Synthesis of TCR beta cDNA relied on 5'RACE template switching carrying UMIs. TCRdb reworked the 5' RACE reads into one entry per CDR3 protein, no DNA. Its table records about 460,000 distinct CDR3 sequences. Findings and caveats of the study: About 1.0-8% of CD8+ T cells in several donors belonged to dominant NKG2C+ clonotypes.

Sequencing used blood T cells: a sorted CD56 or NKG2C T cell subset, CD4+ or CD8+ T cells, or bulk PBMC T cells (not recorded which). The sequence derives from a woman aged 45-65 years in good health. V and J are TRBV27 and TRBJ2-1; TCRdb lists TRBD2, though no DNA is available to test this call. This CDR3 is CASSPGTSGSNEQFF.